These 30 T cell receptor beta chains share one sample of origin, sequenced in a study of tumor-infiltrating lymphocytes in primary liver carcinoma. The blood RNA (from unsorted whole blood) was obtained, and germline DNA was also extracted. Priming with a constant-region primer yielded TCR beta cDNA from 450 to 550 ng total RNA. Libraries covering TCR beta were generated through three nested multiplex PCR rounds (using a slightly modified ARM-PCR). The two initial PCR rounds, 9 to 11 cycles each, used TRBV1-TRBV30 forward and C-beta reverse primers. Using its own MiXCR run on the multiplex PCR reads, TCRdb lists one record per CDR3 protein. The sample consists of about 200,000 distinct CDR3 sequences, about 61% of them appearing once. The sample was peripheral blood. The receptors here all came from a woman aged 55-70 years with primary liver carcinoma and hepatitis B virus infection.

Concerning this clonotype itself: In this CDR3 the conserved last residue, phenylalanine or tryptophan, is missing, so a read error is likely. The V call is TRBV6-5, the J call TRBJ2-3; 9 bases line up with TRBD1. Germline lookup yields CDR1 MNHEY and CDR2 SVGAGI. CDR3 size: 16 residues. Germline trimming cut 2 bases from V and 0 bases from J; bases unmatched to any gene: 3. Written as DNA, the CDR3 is TGTGCCAGCAGTTACGGGACAGGGACTAGCACAGATACGCAGTATTTG. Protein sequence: CASSYGTGTSTDTQYL.

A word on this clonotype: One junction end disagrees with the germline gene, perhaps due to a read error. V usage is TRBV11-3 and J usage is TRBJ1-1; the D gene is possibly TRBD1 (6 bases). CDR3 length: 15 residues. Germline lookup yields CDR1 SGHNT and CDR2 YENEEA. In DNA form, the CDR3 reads TGTGTCAGCAGCTCAGTAGGCAGGGGTGGCACTGAAGCTTTCTTT. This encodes CVSSSVGRGGTEAFF.

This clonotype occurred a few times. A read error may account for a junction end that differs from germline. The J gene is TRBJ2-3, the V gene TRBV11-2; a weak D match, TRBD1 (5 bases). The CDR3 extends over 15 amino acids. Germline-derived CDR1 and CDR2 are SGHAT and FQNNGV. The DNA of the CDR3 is TGTACCAGCAGCTTAGAAGGTAGCAGGGCAGGTACGCAGTATTTT. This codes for CTSSLEGSRAGTQYF.

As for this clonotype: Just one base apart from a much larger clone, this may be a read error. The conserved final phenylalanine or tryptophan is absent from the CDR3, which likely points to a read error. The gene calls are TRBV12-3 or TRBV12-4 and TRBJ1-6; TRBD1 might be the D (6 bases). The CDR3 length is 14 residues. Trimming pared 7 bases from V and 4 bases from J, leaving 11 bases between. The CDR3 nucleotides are TGTGCCAGCACCCCGACAGGTTATAATTCACCCCTCCACCTT. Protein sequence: CASTPTGYNSPLHL.

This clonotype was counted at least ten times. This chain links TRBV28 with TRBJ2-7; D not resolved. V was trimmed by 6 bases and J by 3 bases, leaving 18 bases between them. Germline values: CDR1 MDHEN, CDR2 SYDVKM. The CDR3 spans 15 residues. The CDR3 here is CASSKPAQQIYEQYF. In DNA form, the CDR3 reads TGTGCCAGCAGCAAACCGGCCCAACAGATCTACGAGCAGTACTTC.

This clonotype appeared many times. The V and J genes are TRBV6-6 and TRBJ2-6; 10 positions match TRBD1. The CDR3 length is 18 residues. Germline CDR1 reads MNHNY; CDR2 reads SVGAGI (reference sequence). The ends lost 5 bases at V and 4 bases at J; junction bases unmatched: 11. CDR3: CASSNIRQGARGANVLTF. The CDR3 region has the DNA TGTGCCAGCAGTAATATAAGACAGGGGGCGAGAGGGGCCAACGTCCTGACTTTC.

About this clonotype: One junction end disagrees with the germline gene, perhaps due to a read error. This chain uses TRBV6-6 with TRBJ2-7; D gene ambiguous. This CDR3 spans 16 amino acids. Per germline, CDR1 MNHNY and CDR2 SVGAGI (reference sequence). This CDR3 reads CASSYSTTTLNYDQYF. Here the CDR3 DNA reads TGTGCCAGCAGTTACTCTACGACGACACTCAACTACGATCAGTACTTC.

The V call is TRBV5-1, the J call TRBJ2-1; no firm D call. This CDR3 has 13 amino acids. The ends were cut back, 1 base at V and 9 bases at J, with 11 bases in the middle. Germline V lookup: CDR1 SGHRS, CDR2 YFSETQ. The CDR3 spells CASSLISRTEQFF. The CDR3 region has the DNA TGCGCCAGCAGCTTGATTAGCAGGACTGAGCAGTTCTTC.

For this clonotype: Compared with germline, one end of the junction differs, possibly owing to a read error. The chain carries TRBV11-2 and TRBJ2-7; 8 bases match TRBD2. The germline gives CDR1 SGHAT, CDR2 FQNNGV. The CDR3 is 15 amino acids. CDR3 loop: CAGSLGLAGDYEQYF. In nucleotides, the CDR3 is TGTGCCGGCAGCTTAGGACTAGCTGGAGACTACGAGCAGTACTTC.

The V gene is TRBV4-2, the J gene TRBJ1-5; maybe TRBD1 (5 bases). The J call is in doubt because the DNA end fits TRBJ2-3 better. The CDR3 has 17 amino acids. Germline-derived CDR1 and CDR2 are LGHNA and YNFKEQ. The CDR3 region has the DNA TGTGCCAGCAGCCAAGGGGTAGGGGCAATCGGTAATCAGCCCCAGTATTTT. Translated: CASSQGVGAIGNQPQYF.

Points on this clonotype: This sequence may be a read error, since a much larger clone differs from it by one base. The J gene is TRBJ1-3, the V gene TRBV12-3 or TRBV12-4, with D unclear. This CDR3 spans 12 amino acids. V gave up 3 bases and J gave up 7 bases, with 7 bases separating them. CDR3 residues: CASSLGRNTIYF. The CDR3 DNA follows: TGTGCCAGCAGTTTGGGTAGGAACACCATATATTTT.

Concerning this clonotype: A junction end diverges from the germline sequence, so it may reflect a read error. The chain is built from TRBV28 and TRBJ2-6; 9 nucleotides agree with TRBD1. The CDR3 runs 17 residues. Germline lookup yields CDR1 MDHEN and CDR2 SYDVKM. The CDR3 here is CASTSTGGWWGANVLNF. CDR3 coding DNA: TGTGCCAGCACATCCACAGGGGGCTGGTGGGGGGCCAACGTCCTGAATTTC.

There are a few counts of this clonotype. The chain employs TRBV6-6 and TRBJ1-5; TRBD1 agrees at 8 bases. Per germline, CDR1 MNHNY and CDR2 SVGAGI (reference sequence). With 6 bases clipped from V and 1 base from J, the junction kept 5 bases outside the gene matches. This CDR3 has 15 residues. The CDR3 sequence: CASRYGQGSNQPQHF. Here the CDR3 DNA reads TGTGCCAGCAGGTACGGACAGGGAAGCAATCAGCCCCAGCATTTT.

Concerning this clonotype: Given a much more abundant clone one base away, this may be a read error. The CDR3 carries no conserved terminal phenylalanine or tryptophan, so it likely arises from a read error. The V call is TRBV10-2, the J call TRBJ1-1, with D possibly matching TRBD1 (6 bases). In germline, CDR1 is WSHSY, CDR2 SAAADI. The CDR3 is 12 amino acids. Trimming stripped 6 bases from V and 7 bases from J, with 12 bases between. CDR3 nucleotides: TGCGCCAGCAGGGTACCGACAGGTGAAGCTTTCTAT. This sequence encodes CASRVPTGEAFY.

The CDR3 loop is CASSPRGSWLGGELFF. The CDR3 region has the DNA TGTGCCAGCAGCCCACGGGGTAGTTGGCTTGGCGGGGAGCTGTTTTTT. V is TRBV28 and J is TRBJ2-2; perhaps TRBD2 as D (5 bases). The CDR3 loop spans 16 amino acids. V shed 6 bases and J shed 7 bases, with 21 bases lying between them. Germline CDR1 MDHEN, CDR2 SYDVKM.

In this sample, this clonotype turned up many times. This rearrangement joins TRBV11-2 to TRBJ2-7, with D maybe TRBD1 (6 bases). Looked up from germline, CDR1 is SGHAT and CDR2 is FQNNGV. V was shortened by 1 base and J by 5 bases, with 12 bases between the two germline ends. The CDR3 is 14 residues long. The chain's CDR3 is CASSLGMGAHEQYF. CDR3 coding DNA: TGTGCCAGCAGCTTAGGGATGGGGGCCCACGAGCAGTACTTC.

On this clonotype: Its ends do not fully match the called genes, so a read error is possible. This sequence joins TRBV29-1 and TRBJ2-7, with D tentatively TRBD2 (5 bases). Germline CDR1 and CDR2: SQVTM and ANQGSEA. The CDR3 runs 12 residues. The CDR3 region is CSAGPGSDEQYF. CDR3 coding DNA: TGCAGCGCTGGCCCGGGGAGCGACGAGCAGTATTTC.

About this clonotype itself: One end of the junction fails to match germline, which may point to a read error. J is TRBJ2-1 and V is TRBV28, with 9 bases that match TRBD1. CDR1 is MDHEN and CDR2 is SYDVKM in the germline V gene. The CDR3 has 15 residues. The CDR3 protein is CAGSSPGQGGDEQFF. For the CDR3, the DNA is TGTGCCGGCAGTTCTCCGGGACAGGGTGGGGATGAGCAGTTCTTC.

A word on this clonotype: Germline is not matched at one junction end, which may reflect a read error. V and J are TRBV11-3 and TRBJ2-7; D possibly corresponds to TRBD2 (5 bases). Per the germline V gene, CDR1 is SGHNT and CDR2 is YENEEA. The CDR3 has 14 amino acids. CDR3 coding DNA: TGTGTCAGCAGCTTAGAGGCGGGCTTATACGAGCAGTACTTC. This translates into CVSSLEAGLYEQYF.

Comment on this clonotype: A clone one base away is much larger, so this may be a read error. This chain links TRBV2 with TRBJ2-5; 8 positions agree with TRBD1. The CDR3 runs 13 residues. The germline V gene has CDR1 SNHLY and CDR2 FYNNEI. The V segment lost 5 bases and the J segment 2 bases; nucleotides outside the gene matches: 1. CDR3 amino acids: CASSRDRQETQYF. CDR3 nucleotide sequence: TGTGCCAGCAGTAGGGACAGGCAAGAGACCCAGTACTTC. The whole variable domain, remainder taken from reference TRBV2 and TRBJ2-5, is EPEVTQTPSHQVTQMGQEVILRCVPISNHLYFYWYRQILGQKVEFLVSFYNNEISEKSEIFDDQFSVERPDGSNFTLKIRSTKLEDSAMYFCASSRDRQETQYFGPGTRLLVL.

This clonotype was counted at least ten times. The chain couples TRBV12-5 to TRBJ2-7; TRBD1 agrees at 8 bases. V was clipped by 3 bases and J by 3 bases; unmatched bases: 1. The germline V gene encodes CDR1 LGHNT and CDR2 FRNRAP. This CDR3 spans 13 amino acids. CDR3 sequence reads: CASGFDRGYEQYF. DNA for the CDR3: TGTGCTAGTGGTTTTGACAGGGGCTACGAGCAGTACTTC.

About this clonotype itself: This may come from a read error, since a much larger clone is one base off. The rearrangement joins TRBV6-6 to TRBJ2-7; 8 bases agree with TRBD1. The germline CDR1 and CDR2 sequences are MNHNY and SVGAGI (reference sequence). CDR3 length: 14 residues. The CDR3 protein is CASSYAGTGGEQHF. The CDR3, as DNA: TGTGCCAGCAGTTACGCCGGGACAGGCGGCGAGCAGCACTTC.

The CDR3 protein is CASSFKGEAIYEQYF. Written as DNA, the CDR3 is TGTGCCAGCAGCTTTAAGGGAGAGGCGATCTACGAGCAGTACTTC. The chain is built from TRBV11-2 and TRBJ2-7, with a possible D match to TRBD2 (5 bases). V was cut by 3 bases and J by 3 bases, with 15 bases left in between. Germline CDR1 SGHAT, CDR2 FQNNGV. There are 15 residues in the CDR3.

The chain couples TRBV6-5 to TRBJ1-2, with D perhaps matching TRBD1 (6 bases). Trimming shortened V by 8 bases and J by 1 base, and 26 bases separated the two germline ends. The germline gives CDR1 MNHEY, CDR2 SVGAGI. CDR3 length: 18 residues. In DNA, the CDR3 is TGTGCCAGCGCCAGCGGAATCGGACAGTACCGAGATAACTATGGCTACACCTTC. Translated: CASASGIGQYRDNYGYTF.

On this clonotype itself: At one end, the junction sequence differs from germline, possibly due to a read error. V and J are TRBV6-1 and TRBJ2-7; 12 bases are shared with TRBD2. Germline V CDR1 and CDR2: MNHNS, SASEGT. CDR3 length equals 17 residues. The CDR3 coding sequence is TGTGCTAGCAGTGAAAGAGCTCCTAGCGGGAGGGTTAACGAGCAGTACTTC. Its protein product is CASSERAPSGRVNEQYF.

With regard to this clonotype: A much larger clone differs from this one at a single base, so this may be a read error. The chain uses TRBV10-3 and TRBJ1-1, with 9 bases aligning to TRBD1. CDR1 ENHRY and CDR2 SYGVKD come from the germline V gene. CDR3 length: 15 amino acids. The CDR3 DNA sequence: TGTGCCATCAGTCTACAGGGGGCTGGGAACGCTGAAGCTTTCTTT. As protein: CAISLQGAGNAEAFF.

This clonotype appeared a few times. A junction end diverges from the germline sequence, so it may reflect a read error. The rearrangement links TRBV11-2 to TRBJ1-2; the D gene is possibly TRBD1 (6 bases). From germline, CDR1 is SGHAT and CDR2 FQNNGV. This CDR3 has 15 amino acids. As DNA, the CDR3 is TGTGTCAGCAGCTCGACGGTGGGGGGCCTCAATGGCTACACCTTC. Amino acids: CVSSSTVGGLNGYTF.

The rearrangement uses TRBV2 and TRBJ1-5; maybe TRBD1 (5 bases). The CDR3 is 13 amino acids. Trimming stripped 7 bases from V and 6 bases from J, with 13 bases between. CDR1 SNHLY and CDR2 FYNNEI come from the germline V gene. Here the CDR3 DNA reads TGTGCCAGCAAGGGGAGAGGTAGTCAGCCCCAGCATTTT. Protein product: CASKGRGSQPQHF.

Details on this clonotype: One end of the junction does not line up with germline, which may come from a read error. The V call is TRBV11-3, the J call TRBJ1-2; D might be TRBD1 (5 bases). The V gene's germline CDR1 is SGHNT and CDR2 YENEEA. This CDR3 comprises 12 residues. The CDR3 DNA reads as TGTGCCAGCAGCCAAACGAATAGGGGCCACACATTC. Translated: CASSQTNRGHTF.

The CDR3 loop is CASSRGAGAGELFF. CDR3 coding DNA: TGCGCCAGCAGCCGGGGGGCGGGGGCCGGGGAGCTGTTTTTT. V usage is TRBV5-1 and J usage is TRBJ2-2; TRBD2 might be the D (7 bases). Germline V gives CDR1 SGHRS, CDR2 YFSETQ. V lost 4 bases and J 6 bases, leaving 13 bases between the germline ends. The CDR3 runs 14 residues.